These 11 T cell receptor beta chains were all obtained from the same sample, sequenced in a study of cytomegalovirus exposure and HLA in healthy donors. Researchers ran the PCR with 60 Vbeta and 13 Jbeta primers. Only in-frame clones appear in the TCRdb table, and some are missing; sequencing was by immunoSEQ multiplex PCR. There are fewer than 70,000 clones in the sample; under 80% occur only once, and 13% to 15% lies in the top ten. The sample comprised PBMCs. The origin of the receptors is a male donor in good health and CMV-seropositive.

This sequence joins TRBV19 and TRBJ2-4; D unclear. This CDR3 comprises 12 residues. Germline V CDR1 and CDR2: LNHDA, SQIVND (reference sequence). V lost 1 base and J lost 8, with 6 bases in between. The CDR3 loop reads CASSIVSDIQYF. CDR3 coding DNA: TGTGCCAGTAGTATAGTGTCGGACATTCAGTACTTC. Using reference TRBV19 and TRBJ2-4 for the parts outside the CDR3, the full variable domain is DGGITQSPKYLFRKEGQNVTLSCEQNLNHDAMYWYRQDPGQGLRLIYYSQIVNDFQKGDIAEGYSVSREKKESFPLTVTSAQKNPTAFYLCASSIVSDIQYFGAGTRLSVL.

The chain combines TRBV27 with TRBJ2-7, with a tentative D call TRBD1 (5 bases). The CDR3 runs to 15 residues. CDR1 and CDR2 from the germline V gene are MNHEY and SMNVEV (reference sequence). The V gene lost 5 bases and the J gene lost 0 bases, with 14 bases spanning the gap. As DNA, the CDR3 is TGTGCCAGCAGTCCCCAGGGTGGGCACTCCTACGAGCAGTACTTC. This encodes CASSPQGGHSYEQYF.

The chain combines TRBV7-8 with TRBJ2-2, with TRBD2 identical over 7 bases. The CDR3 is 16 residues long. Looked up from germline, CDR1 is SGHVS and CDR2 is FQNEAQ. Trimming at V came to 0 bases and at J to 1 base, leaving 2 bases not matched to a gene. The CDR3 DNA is TGTGCCAGCAGCTTAGCCCGGGGGGTGAACACCGGGGAGCTGTTTTTT. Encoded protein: CASSLARGVNTGELFF.

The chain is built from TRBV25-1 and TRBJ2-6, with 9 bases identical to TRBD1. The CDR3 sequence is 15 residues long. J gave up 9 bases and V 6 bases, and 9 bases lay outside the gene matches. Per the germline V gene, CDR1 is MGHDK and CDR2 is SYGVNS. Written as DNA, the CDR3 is TGTGCCAGCAGAGCCAGACAGGGGGAGGACAACGTCCTGACTTTC. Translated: CASRARQGEDNVLTF.

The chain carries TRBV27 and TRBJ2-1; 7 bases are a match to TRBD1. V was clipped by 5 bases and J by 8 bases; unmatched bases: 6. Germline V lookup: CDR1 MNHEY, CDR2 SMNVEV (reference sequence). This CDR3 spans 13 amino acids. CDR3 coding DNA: TGTGCCAGCAGTGTGGACAGGTTGGATGAGCAGTTCTTC. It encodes CASSVDRLDEQFF.

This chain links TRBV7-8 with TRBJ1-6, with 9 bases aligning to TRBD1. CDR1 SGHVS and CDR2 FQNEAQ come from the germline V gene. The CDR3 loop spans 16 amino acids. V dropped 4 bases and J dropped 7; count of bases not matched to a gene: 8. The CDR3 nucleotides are TGTGCCAGCAGCTACGCTCACAGGGGGCGGAATTCACCCCTCCACTTT. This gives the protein CASSYAHRGRNSPLHF.

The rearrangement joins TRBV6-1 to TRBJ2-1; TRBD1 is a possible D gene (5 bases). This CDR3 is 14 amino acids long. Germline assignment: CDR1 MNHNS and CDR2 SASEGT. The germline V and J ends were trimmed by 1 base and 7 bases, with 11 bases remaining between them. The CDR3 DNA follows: TGTGCCAGCAGTGAAGTTGAAGGGGCAAATGAGCAGTTCTTC. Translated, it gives CASSEVEGANEQFF.

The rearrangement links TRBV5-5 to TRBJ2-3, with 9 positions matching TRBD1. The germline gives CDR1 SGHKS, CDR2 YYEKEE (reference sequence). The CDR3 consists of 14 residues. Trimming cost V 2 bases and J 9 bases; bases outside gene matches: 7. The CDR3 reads CASSFTGGEGTQYF. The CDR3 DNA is TGTGCCAGCAGCTTTACAGGGGGCGAGGGCACGCAGTATTTT.

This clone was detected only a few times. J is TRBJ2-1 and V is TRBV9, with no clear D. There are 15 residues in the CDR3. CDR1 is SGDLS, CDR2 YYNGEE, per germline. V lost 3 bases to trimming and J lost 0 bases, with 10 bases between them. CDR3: CASSAVPSSYNEQFF. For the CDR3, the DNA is TGTGCCAGCAGCGCTGTACCCAGCTCCTACAATGAGCAGTTCTTC.

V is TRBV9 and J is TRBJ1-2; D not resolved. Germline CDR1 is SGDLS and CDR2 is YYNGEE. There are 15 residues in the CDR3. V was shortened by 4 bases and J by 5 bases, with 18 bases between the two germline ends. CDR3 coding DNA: TGTGCCAGCAGCCCCCGGCAAGACCGACTTTATGGCTACACCTTC. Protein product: CASSPRQDRLYGYTF.

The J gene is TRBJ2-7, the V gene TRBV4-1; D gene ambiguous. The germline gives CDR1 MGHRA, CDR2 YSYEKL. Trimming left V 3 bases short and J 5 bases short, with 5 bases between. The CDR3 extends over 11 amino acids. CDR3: CASSQSDEQYF. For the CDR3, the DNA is TGCGCCAGCAGCCAGTCCGACGAGCAGTACTTC.